This T cell receptor beta chain is from a study of CD8 T cells in Susac syndrome. Broader study findings: A relatively small number of individuals underwent TCR sequencing and HLA analysis.

The germline V gene encodes CDR1 SQVTM and CDR2 ANQGSEA. The CDR3 runs to 14 residues. V lost 8 bases to trimming and J lost 8 bases, with 21 bases between them. Sequencing of TCR beta drew on CD8+ and CD4+ T cells from blood. Healthy donors constituted the controls, which were matched for age and sex. An input of about 0.45 to 1 ug of RNA was subjected to reverse transcription using random hexamers. Amplification of TCR beta CDR3 across 54 Vbeta and 13 Jbeta was performed with immunoSEQ multiplex PCR. One entry per CDR3 protein results from TCRdb running MiXCR on the immunoSEQ multiplex PCR reads. The sample holds some 170,000 distinct CDR3 sequences, approximately 95% seen once. Details on this clonotype: Its specificity is not known.

The receptor's source is a human donor in good health. Sequences were obtained from CD4+ T cells from PBMCs. The genes are TRBV29-1 and TRBJ1-4; D ambiguous. Here the CDR3 DNA reads TGCAGCTTTCGCTTATCAGGCCAGGTAGAAAAACTGTTTTTT. Encoded protein: CSFRLSGQVEKLFF.